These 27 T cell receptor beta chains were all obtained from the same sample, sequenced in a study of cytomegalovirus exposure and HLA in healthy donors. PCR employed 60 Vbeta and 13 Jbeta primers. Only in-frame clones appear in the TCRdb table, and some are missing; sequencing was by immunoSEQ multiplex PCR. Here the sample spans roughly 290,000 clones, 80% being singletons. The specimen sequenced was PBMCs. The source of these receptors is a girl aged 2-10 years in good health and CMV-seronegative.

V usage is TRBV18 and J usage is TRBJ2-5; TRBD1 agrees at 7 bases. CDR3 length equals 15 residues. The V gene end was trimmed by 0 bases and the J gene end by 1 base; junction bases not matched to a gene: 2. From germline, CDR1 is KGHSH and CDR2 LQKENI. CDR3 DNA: TGTGCCAGCTCACCACCGGGGACAGCCCAAGAGACCCAGTACTTC. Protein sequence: CASSPPGTAQETQYF.

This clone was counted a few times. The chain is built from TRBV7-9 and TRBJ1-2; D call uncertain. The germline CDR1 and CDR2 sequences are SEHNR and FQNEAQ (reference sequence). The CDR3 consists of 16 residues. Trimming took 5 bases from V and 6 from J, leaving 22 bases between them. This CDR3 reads CASSAALYPKSDGYTF. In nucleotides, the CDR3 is TGTGCCAGCAGCGCCGCCCTATACCCTAAAAGCGATGGCTACACCTTC. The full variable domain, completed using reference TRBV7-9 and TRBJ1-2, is DTGVSQNPRHKITKRGQNVTFRCDPISEHNRLYWYRQTLGQGPEFLTYFQNEAQLEKSRLLSDRFSAERPKGSFSTLEIQRTEQGDSAMYLCASSAALYPKSDGYTFGSGTRLTVV.

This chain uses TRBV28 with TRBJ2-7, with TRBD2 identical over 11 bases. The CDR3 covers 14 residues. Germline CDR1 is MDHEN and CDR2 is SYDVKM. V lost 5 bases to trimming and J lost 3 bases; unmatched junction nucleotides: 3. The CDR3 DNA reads TGTGCCAGCAGTGTACTAGCGGGGGACTACGAGCAGTACTTC. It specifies CASSVLAGDYEQYF. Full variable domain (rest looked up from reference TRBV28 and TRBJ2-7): DVKVTQSSRYLVKRTGEKVFLECVQDMDHENMFWYRQDPGLGLRLIYFSYDVKMKEKGDIPEGYSVSREKKERFSLILESASTNQTSMYLCASSVLAGDYEQYFGPGTRLTVT.

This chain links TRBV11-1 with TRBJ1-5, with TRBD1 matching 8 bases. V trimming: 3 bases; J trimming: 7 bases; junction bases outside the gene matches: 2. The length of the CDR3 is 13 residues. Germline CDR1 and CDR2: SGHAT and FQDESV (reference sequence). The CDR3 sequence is CASSLDRDQPQHF. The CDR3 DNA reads TGTGCCAGCAGCTTGGACAGGGACCAGCCCCAGCATTTT.

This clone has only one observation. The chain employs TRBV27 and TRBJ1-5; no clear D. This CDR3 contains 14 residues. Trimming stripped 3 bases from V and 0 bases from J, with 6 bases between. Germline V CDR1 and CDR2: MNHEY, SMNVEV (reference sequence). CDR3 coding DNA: TGTGCCAGCAGTTTCGGGTATAGCAATCAGCCCCAGCATTTT. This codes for CASSFGYSNQPQHF.

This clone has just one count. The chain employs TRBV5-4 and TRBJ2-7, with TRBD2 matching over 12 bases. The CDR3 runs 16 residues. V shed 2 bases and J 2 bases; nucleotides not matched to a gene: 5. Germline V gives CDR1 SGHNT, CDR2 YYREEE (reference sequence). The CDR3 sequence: CASSLLGLAGTYEQYF. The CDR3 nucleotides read TGTGCCAGCAGCTTACTTGGACTAGCGGGGACCTACGAGCAGTACTTC.

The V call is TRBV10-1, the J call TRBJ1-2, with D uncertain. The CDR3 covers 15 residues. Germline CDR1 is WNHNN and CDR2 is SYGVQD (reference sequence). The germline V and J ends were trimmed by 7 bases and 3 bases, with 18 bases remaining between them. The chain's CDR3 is CASTDRADSDYGYTF. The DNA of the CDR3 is TGCGCCAGCACCGACCGAGCCGACTCTGACTATGGCTACACCTTC.

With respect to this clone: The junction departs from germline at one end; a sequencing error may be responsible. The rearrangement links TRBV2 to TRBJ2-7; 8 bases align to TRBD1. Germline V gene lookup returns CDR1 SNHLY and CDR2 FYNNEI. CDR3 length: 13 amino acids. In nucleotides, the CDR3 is TGTGCCAGCAGTGAACAGGGGGCCTACGAGCGGTACTTC. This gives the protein CASSEQGAYERYF.

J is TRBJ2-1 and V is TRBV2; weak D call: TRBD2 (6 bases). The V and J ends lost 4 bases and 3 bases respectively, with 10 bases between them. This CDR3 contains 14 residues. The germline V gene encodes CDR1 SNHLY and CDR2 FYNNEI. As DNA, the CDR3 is TGTGCCAGCAGTGCGGCGGGGTTCTACAATGAGCAGTTCTTC. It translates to CASSAAGFYNEQFF.

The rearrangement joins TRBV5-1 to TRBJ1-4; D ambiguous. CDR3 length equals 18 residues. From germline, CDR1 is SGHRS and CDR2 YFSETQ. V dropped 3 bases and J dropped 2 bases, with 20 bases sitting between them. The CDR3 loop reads CASSSPTGEWYTNEKLFF. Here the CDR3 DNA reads TGCGCCAGCAGCTCTCCGACTGGAGAGTGGTACACTAATGAAAAACTGTTTTTT.

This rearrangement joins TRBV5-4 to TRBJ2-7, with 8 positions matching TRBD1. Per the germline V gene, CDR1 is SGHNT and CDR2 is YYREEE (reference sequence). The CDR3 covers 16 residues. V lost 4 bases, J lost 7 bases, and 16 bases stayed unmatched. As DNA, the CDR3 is TGTGCCAGCAGCCCCAACCCGACAGGGGTTTTGCTTGAGCAGTACTTC. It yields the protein CASSPNPTGVLLEQYF.

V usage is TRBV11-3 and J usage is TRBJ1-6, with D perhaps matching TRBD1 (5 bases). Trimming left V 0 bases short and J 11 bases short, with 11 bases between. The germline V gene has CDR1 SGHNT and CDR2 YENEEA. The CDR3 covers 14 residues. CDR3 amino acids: CASSLDPRAPPLHF. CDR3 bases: TGTGCCAGCAGCTTAGATCCCAGGGCCCCACCCCTCCACTTT.

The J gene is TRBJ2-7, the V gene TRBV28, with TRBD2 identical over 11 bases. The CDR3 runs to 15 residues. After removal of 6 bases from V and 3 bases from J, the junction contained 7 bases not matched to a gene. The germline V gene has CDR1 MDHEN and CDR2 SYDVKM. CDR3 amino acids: CASSTTSGRNYEQYF. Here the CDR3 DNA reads TGTGCCAGCAGCACTACTAGCGGGAGAAACTACGAGCAGTACTTC.

This CDR3 is CASSLFPTEAFF. The CDR3 coding sequence is TGTGCCAGCAGCTTATTTCCTACTGAAGCTTTCTTT. The V gene is TRBV7-9, the J gene TRBJ1-1; D uncertain. V was clipped by 2 bases and J by 5 bases, with 6 bases between them. CDR1 is SEHNR and CDR2 is FQNEAQ in the germline V gene (reference sequence). The length of the CDR3 is 12 residues.

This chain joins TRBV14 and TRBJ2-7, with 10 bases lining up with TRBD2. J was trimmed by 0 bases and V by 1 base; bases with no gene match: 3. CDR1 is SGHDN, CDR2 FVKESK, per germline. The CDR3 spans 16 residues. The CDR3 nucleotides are TGTGCCAGCAGCCAAGGTAGCGGGAGGTTCTCCTACGAGCAGTACTTC. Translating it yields CASSQGSGRFSYEQYF.

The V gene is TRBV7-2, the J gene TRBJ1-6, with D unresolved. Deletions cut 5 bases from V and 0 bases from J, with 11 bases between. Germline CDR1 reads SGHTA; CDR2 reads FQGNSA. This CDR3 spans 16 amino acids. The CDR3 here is CASSPYRSSYNSPLHF. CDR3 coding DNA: TGTGCCAGCAGCCCTTACCGGAGCTCCTATAATTCACCCCTCCACTTT.

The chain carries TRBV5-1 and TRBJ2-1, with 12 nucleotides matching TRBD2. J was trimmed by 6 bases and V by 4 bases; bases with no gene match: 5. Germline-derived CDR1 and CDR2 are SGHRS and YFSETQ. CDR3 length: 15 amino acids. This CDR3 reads CASSLLTSGSNEQFF. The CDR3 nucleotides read TGCGCCAGCAGCCTCCTGACTAGCGGGAGCAATGAGCAGTTCTTC.

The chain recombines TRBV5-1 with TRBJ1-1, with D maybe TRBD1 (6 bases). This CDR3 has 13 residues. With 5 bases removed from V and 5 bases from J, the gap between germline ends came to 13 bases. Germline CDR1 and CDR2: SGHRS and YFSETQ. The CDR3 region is CASRPDRRTEAFF. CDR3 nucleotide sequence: TGCGCCAGCAGACCGGACAGAAGGACTGAAGCTTTCTTT.

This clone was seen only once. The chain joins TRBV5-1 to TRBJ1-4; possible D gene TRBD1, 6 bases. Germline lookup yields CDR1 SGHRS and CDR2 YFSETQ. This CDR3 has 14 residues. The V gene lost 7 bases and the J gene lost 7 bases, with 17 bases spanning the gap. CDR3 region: CASGPGTRSEKLFF. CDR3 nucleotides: TGCGCCAGCGGACCCGGGACAAGGAGTGAAAAACTGTTTTTT.

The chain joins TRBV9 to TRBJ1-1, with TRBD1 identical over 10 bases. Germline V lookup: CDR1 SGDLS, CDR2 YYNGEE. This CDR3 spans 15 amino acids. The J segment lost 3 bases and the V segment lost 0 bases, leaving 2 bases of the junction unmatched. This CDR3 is CASSVAGTGDTEAFF. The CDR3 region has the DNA TGTGCCAGCAGCGTAGCCGGGACAGGGGACACTGAAGCTTTCTTT.

In DNA form, the CDR3 reads TGTGCCAGTACCCTGGGACAGATTGAAGCTTTCTTT. Translated, it gives CASTLGQIEAFF. The genes are TRBV19 and TRBJ1-1; 7 positions agree with TRBD1. This CDR3 is 12 amino acids long. The junction had 6 bases not matched to a gene; V was cut back by 7 bases and J by 7 bases. Germline-derived CDR1 and CDR2 are LNHDA and SQIVND (reference sequence).

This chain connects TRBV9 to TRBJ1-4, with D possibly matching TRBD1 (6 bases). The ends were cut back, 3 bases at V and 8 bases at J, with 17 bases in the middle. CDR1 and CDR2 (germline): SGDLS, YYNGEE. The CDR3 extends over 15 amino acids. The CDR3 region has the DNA TGTGCCAGCAGCGCCCACGACAGAGGGGGAGAAAAACTGTTTTTT. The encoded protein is CASSAHDRGGEKLFF. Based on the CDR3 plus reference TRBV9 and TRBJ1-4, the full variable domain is DSGVTQTPKHLITATGQRVTLRCSPRSGDLSVYWYQQSLDQGLQFLIQYYNGEERAKGNILERFSAQQFPDLHSELNLSSLELGDSALYFCASSAHDRGGEKLFFGSGTQLSVL.

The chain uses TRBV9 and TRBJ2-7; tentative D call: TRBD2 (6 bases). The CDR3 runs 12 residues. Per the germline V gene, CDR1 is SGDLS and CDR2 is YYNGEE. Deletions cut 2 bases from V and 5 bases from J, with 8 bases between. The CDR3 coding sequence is TGTGCCAGCAGCGTCGGAGGGGACGAGCAGTACTTC. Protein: CASSVGGDEQYF. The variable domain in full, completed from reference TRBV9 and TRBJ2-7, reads DSGVTQTPKHLITATGQRVTLRCSPRSGDLSVYWYQQSLDQGLQFLIQYYNGEERAKGNILERFSAQQFPDLHSELNLSSLELGDSALYFCASSVGGDEQYFGPGTRLTVT.

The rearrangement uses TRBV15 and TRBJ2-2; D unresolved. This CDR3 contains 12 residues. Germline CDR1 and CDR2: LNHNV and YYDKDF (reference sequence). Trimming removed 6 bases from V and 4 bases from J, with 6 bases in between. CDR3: CATSTATGELFF. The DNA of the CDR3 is TGTGCCACCAGTACAGCCACCGGGGAGCTGTTTTTT.

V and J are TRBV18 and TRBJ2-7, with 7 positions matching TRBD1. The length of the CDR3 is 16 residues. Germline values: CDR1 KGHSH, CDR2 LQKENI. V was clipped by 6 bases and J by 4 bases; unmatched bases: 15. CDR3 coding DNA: TGTGCCAGCTCCCCGCGAGACAGGGAGCTTATTTACGAGCAGTACTTC. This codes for CASSPRDRELIYEQYF.

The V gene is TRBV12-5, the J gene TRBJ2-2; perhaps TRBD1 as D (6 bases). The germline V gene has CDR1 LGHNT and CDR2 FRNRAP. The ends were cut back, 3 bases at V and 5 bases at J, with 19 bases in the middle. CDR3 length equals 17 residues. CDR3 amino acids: CASGFLTGTQGTGELFF. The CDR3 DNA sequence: TGTGCTAGTGGTTTCCTAACCGGGACCCAGGGGACCGGGGAGCTGTTTTTT.

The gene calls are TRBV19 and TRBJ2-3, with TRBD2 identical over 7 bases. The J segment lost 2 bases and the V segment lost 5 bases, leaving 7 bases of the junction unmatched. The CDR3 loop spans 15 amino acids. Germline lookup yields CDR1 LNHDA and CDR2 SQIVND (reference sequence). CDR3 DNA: TGTGCCAGTAGTCTCCGAGCGGGGACCACAGATACGCAGTATTTT. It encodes CASSLRAGTTDTQYF.